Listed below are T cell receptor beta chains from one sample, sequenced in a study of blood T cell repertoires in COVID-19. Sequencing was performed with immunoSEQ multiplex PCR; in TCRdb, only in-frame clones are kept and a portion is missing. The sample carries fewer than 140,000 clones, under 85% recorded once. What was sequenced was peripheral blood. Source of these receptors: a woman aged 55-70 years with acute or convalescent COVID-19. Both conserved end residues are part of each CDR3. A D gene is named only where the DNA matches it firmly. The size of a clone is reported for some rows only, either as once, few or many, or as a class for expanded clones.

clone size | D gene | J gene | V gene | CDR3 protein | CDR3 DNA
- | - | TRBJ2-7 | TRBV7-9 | CASSLADSTYEQYF | TGTGCCAGCAGCTTAGCGGACAGTACCTACGAGCAGTACTTC
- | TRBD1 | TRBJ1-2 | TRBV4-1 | CASSQFGQAYYGYTF | TGCGCCAGCAGCCAATTTGGACAGGCCTACTATGGCTACACCTTC
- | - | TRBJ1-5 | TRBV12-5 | CASGFSSRGNQPQHF | TGTGCTAGTGGTTTCTCGTCACGGGGCAATCAGCCCCAGCATTTT
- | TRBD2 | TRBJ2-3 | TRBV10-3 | CAITLSGGLGDTQYF | TGTGCCATCACGCTTAGCGGGGGCCTGGGGGATACGCAGTATTTT
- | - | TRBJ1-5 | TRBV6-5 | CASSSRGGGNQPQHF | TGTGCCAGCAGTTCAAGGGGAGGGGGCAATCAGCCCCAGCATTTT
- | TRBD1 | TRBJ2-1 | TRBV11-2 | CASSTRTGGHEQFF | TGTGCCAGCAGCACTAGGACAGGAGGCCATGAGCAGTTCTTC
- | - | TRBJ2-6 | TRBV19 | CASSEAESGANVLTF | TGTGCCAGTAGTGAGGCCGAGTCTGGGGCCAACGTCCTGACTTTC
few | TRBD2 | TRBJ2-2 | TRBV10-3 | CALGAAGDTGELFF | TGTGCCCTCGGAGCGGCGGGGGACACCGGGGAGCTGTTTTTT
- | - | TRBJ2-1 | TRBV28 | CASSLTRYNEQFF | TGTGCCAGCAGTCTCACACGTTACAATGAGCAGTTCTTC
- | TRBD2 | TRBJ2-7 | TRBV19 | CASSIAAGGLYEQYF | TGTGCCAGTAGTATAGCGGCGGGGGGCCTTTACGAGCAGTACTTC
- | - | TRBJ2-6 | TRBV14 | CASSQVQGYGANVLTF | TGTGCCAGCAGCCAAGTTCAGGGTTATGGGGCCAACGTCCTGACTTTC
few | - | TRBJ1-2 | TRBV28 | CASITGGIGYGYTF | TGTGCCAGCATCACGGGGGGGATAGGGTATGGCTACACCTTC
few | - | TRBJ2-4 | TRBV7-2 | CASSLVGFDKNIQYF | TGTGCCAGCAGCTTAGTCGGGTTCGACAAAAACATTCAGTACTTC
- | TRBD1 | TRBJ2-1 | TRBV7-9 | CASSFRGNNEQFF | TGTGCCAGCAGCTTCAGGGGGAACAATGAGCAGTTCTTC
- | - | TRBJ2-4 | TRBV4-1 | CASSPYALVAKNIQYF | TGCGCCAGCAGCCCCTACGCCCTGGTAGCCAAAAACATTCAGTACTTC
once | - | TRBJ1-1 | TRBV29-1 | CSVGGGPTEAFF | TGCAGCGTTGGCGGGGGCCCAACTGAAGCTTTCTTT
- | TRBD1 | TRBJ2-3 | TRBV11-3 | CASSLRSTGPDTQYF | TGTGCCAGCAGCTTACGGTCGACAGGGCCCGATACGCAGTATTTT
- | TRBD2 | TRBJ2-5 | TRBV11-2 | CASSSGLDGTQYF | TGTGCCAGCAGCTCGGGACTAGATGGGACCCAGTACTTC
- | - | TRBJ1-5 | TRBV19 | CASSIDGGGSYDNQPQHF | TGTGCCAGTAGTATAGATGGGGGCGGGTCGTATGACAATCAGCCCCAGCATTTT
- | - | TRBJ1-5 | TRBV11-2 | CASSPTGVGPQHF | TGTGCCAGCAGCCCGACAGGTGTAGGGCCCCAGCATTTT
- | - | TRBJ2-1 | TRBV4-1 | CASSQDDREYSYNEQFF | TGCGCCAGCAGCCAAGATGACCGGGAGTACTCCTACAATGAGCAGTTCTTC
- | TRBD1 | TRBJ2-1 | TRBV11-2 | CASSFTGEWNEQFF | TGTGCCAGCAGCTTTACAGGGGAATGGAATGAGCAGTTCTTC
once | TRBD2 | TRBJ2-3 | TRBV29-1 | CSVPRTSGATDTQYF | TGCAGCGTTCCCCGGACTAGCGGAGCCACAGATACGCAGTATTTT
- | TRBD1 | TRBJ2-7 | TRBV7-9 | CASSRGTGGDPYF | TGTGCCAGCAGCCGGGGGACAGGGGGCGATCCGTACTTC
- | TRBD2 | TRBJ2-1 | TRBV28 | CASSASGRASNEQFF | TGTGCCAGCAGTGCTAGCGGGAGGGCAAGCAATGAGCAGTTCTTC
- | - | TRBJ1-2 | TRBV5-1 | CASSFETPNYGYTF | TGCGCCAGCAGCTTTGAAACACCTAACTATGGCTACACCTTC
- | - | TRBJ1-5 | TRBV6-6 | CASSYVAAYSNQPQHF | TGTGCCAGCAGTTACGTGGCGGCTTATAGCAATCAGCCCCAGCATTTT
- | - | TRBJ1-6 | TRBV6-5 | CASTRTGDSPLHF | TGTGCCAGCACCCGAACCGGGGATTCACCCCTCCACTTT
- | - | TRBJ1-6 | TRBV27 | CASSFLGPGHSPLHF | TGTGCCAGCAGTTTCCTAGGGCCAGGGCATTCACCCCTCCACTTT